This TCR beta chain was sequenced during a study of CD8+CD57+ T cells in acquired aplastic anemia. This clonotype was picked up a small number of times. According to the study, genomic DNA was the template for TCR beta VDJ and CDR3 profiling. One entry per CDR3 protein, called by TCRdb with MiXCR from the reads. The sample lists hundreds of thousands of distinct CDR3 sequences, around three fifths occurring once. The V gene end was trimmed by 5 bases and the J gene end by 6 bases; junction bases not matched to a gene: 8. The CDR3 sequence is 14 residues long. From germline, CDR1 is SGHDT and CDR2 YYEEEE.

The sequence derives from a human donor with severe aplastic anemia or a healthy control (not recorded which). The chain uses TRBV5-6 and TRBJ1-5, with TRBD1 matching 7 bases. Input material: sorted CD4+, CD8+, or CD8+CD57+ T cells (not recorded which) from PBMCs. The CDR3 loop reads CASSFRGAGQPQHF. The CDR3, as DNA: TGTGCCAGCAGTTTCAGGGGGGCGGGTCAGCCCCAGCATTTT.